The rows below give T cell receptor beta chains drawn from one sample of a study of shared clonotypes between healthy human individuals. TCRdb's copy holds only in-frame clones and misses some; the assay was immunoSEQ multiplex PCR. The data hold fewer than 700,000 clones, with roughly 79% observed a single time. The sequencing sample was made of PBMCs. The receptors stem from a woman in her forties in good health. Some clones in this sample may be carry-over from other donors' samples. The CDR3 runs from the conserved cysteine through the conserved F or W. D genes are given only for firm matches. Rows give clone size only sometimes, using once, few, many, or a class for an expanded clone.

>.|TRBV19|TRBJ1-2|TRBD1
TGTGCCAGTAGTACTCAGGGGGCGAACTATGGCTACACCTTC
CASSTQGANYGYTF
>.|TRBV7-3|TRBJ2-1|.
TGTGCCAGCAGCTTAATCCCCAACAATGAGCAGTTCTTC
CASSLIPNNEQFF
>once|TRBV6-1|TRBJ2-2|TRBD2
TGTGCCAGTTCGCTAGCGGGAGTTGGCGGGGAGCTGTTTTTT
CASSLAGVGGELFF
>few|TRBV14|TRBJ1-4|.
TGTGCCAGCAGCCAGCATGAAAAACTGTTTTTT
CASSQHEKLFF
>.|TRBV28|TRBJ1-2|TRBD1
TGTGCCAGCAGTTTGGGGGACAGGGCGCATGGCTACACCTTC
CASSLGDRAHGYTF
>.|TRBV27|TRBJ2-7|.
TGTGCCAGCAGTTTGGTTCGCGGGGACGCCTCCTACGAGCAGTACTTC
CASSLVRGDASYEQYF
>.|TRBV5-1|TRBJ2-2|TRBD2
TGCGCCAGCAGCTTGGTAGCTAGCGGGAGCGGGGAGCTGTTTTTT
CASSLVASGSGELFF
>.|TRBV6-1|TRBJ2-7|.
TGTGCCAGCAATCGGGCTAGCGAGAGCTCCTACGAGCAGTACTTC
CASNRASESSYEQYF
>.|TRBV5-5|TRBJ2-3|.
TGTGCCAGCAGCTTGGGGAGACGGGATACGCAGTATTTT
CASSLGRRDTQYF
>.|TRBV15|TRBJ2-2|.
TGTGCCACCAGAACGGGGGTCGCCGGGGAGCTGTTTTTT
CATRTGVAGELFF
>.|TRBV11-3|TRBJ1-1|.
TGTGCCAGCAGCTTAGTTTCAAGTTCTGAAGCTTTCTTT
CASSLVSSSEAFF
>.|TRBV28|TRBJ2-1|TRBD1
TGTGCCAGCAGGACTCCCGGGACAGGGGTGAATGAGCAGTTCTTC
CASRTPGTGVNEQFF
>.|TRBV7-3|TRBJ2-3|.
TGTGCCAGCAGCTTCCAATCGGGCAGGGCGCTAGATACGCAGTATTTT
CASSFQSGRALDTQYF
>.|TRBV10-3|TRBJ2-1|TRBD1
TGTGCCATCAGTAGTGGACAGGGAAGGTCCTACAATGAGCAGTTCTTC
CAISSGQGRSYNEQFF
>few|TRBV19|TRBJ1-1|.
TGTGCCAGTAGTACGCCAGAGTATGGGGTGAACACTGAAGCTTTCTTT
CASSTPEYGVNTEAFF
>.|TRBV30|TRBJ1-1|.
TGTGCCTGGAGTCGACAGGAAGCTTTCTTT
CAWSRQEAFF
>.|TRBV10-3|TRBJ1-1|.
TGTGCCATCAGTGCAAACACCAGGGGCGCGAACACTGAAGCTTTCTTT
CAISANTRGANTEAFF
>.|TRBV27|TRBJ2-7|TRBD2
TGTGCCAGCAGAAGACTAGCTTCCTACGAGCAGTACTTC
CASRRLASYEQYF